These T cell receptor beta chains were read from a single sample in a study of PD-L1 blockade in urothelial cancer. Assay: immunoSEQ multiplex PCR; the TCRdb copy retains only in-frame clones and omits some. The repertoire holds around 120,000 clones, with 80% to 90% as singletons. The starting material was PBMCs, obtained around atezolizumab (anti-PD-L1) treatment. The receptors come from a man aged 60-69 years with urothelial cancer. Each CDR3 is given with its conserved first and last residue. Each record gives: clone size, V gene, D gene, J gene, CDR3 protein, CDR3 DNA. D genes are given only for firm matches. Rows may omit the clone size; those that give it use once, few, many or a size class.

>.|TRBV5-1|TRBD2|TRBJ2-5
CASSSWSGDGWKETQYF
TGCGCCAGCAGCTCTTGGAGCGGGGACGGGTGGAAAGAGACCCAGTACTTC
>few|TRBV5-1|.|TRBJ2-7
CASSLGQGGYEQYF
TGCGCCAGCAGCTTGGGGCAGGGGGGCTACGAGCAGTACTTC
>.|TRBV7-9|TRBD1|TRBJ2-7
CASSSRGDRDPYEQYF
TGTGCCAGCAGCTCGCGCGGGGACAGGGATCCCTACGAGCAGTACTTC
>.|TRBV27|TRBD2|TRBJ2-7
CASSLGTSGRLYEQYF
TGTGCCAGCAGTCTAGGGACTAGCGGGAGGCTCTACGAGCAGTACTTC
>.|TRBV6-1|TRBD2|TRBJ2-7
CATPGGGRNEQYF
TGTGCCACCCCTGGCGGGGGGAGGAACGAGCAGTACTTC
>.|TRBV19|.|TRBJ2-5
CASSIMREETQYF
TGTGCCAGTAGTATAATGAGGGAAGAGACCCAGTACTTC
>.|TRBV15|TRBD2|TRBJ2-7
CATSRDIGRESYEQYF
TGTGCCACCAGCAGAGATATTGGGCGGGAGTCGTACGAGCAGTACTTC
>once|TRBV7-8|.|TRBJ1-6
CASSLDQDSPLHF
TGTGCCAGCAGCTTAGATCAGGATTCACCCCTCCACTTT
>.|TRBV5-1|TRBD2|TRBJ2-1
CASSLWSGGSNEQFF
TGCGCCAGCAGCTTATGGTCGGGAGGATCGAATGAGCAGTTCTTC
>.|TRBV6-5|.|TRBJ1-4
CASSLQSGNEKLFF
TGTGCCAGCAGTTTACAATCGGGGAATGAAAAACTGTTTTTT
>once|TRBV7-3|.|TRBJ2-2
CASSLIASASTGELFF
TGTGCCAGCAGCTTAATAGCGTCGGCGAGCACCGGGGAGCTGTTTTTT
>.|TRBV19|.|TRBJ1-4
CASSKGIYEKLFF
TGTGCCAGTAGCAAGGGGATTTATGAAAAACTGTTTTTT
>.|TRBV7-9|.|TRBJ1-5
CASSLGLGEGNQPQHF
TGTGCCAGCAGCTTAGGTTTAGGGGAGGGCAATCAGCCCCAGCATTTT
>.|TRBV11-2|.|TRBJ2-2
CASRGGVSGELFF
TGTGCCAGCCGGGGTGGGGTCTCCGGGGAGCTGTTTTTT
>.|TRBV10-2|.|TRBJ2-1
CASSETATYNEQFF
TGCGCCAGCAGTGAGACAGCCACCTACAATGAGCAGTTCTTC
>.|TRBV9|.|TRBJ1-6
CASSSREGGSYNSPLHF
TGTGCCAGCAGCTCACGAGAGGGGGGGTCCTATAATTCACCCCTCCACTTT
>.|TRBV27|.|TRBJ1-2
CASSLLSGAYGYTF
TGTGCCAGCAGTTTGTTATCAGGGGCTTATGGCTACACCTTC
>.|TRBV10-3|.|TRBJ2-7
CAITPTASTYEQYF
TGTGCCATCACTCCGACAGCGAGCACCTACGAGCAGTACTTC
>.|TRBV9|.|TRBJ1-4
CASSVGQGSNEKLFF
TGTGCCAGCAGCGTAGGGCAGGGTTCTAATGAAAAACTGTTTTTT
>.|TRBV7-8|.|TRBJ2-3
CASRLSNGADTQYF
TGTGCCAGCAGACTAAGTAACGGGGCAGATACGCAGTATTTT
>.|TRBV5-1|TRBD1|TRBJ2-7
CASIEISDRGYEQYF
TGCGCCAGCATCGAGATTTCAGACAGGGGCTACGAGCAGTACTTC
>.|TRBV5-1|.|TRBJ1-2
CASSLGQGHGYTF
TGCGCCAGCAGCTTGGGCCAGGGGCATGGCTACACCTTC
>.|TRBV7-9|.|TRBJ2-3
CASSTIADTQYF
TGTGCCAGCAGCACCATAGCAGATACGCAGTATTTT
>.|TRBV7-9|TRBD1|TRBJ2-1
CASSLGQGDNEQFF
TGTGCCAGCAGCTTAGGTCAGGGGGACAATGAGCAGTTCTTC
>few|TRBV6-1|.|TRBJ1-4
CASTKTERGEKLFF
TGTGCCAGCACCAAGACAGAGCGTGGTGAAAAACTGTTTTTT
>.|TRBV19|TRBD2|TRBJ2-3
CASSIIRSGVTDTQYF
TGTGCCAGTAGTATAATCAGGAGCGGGGTCACAGATACGCAGTATTTT
>.|TRBV6-6|TRBD2|TRBJ2-1
CASSFGGGNEQFF
TGTGCCAGCAGTTTTGGGGGGGGTAATGAGCAGTTCTTC
>.|TRBV7-8|.|TRBJ1-2
CASSLSQVYGYTF
TGTGCCAGCAGCTTATCCCAGGTCTATGGCTACACCTTC
>.|TRBV12-5|TRBD2|TRBJ2-3
CASGLGLAQTDTQYF
TGTGCTAGTGGTTTGGGACTAGCGCAAACAGATACACAGTATTTT
>.|TRBV10-2|.|TRBJ2-1
CASTYWGNSYNEQFF
TGCGCCAGCACGTACTGGGGCAACTCCTACAATGAGCAGTTCTTC
>.|TRBV9|.|TRBJ1-6
CASSVSPINNNSPLHF
TGTGCCAGCAGCGTATCCCCGATTAACAATAATTCACCCCTCCACTTT
>once|TRBV7-9|.|TRBJ2-7
CASTQAYEQYF
TGTGCCAGCACCCAGGCCTACGAGCAGTACTTC
>once|TRBV5-1|TRBD2|TRBJ2-3
CASSLAGGYDTQYF
TGCGCCAGCAGCTTGGCGGGAGGGTACGATACGCAGTATTTT
>.|TRBV19|.|TRBJ2-1
CASSINRENEQFF
TGTGCCAGTAGTATCAACAGGGAGAATGAGCAGTTCTTC
>.|TRBV7-2|.|TRBJ2-2
CASSLLRTTGELFF
TGTGCCAGCAGCTTACTGCGAACCACCGGGGAGCTGTTTTTT
>.|TRBV6-5|TRBD1|TRBJ1-3
CASLKQGADGNTIYF
TGTGCCAGCCTAAAACAGGGGGCGGACGGAAACACCATATATTTT
>.|TRBV27|TRBD1|TRBJ2-5
CASSLYTGGQETQYF
TGTGCCAGCAGTTTATATACAGGGGGCCAAGAGACCCAGTACTTC
>.|TRBV7-9|TRBD2|TRBJ2-3
CASSGTSVTDTQYF
TGTGCCAGCAGCGGGACTAGCGTTACAGATACGCAGTATTTT
>.|TRBV5-1|.|TRBJ1-5
CASTLTGRDQEPQHF
TGCGCCAGCACGTTGACAGGTCGGGATCAGGAGCCCCAGCATTTT
>.|TRBV5-3|.|TRBJ1-1
CARSRQSEAFF
TGTGCCAGAAGTCGTCAGAGCGAGGCTTTCTTT
>.|TRBV7-2|TRBD2|TRBJ2-6
CASSWRLAGVYTDVLTF
TGTGCCAGCAGCTGGCGGCTAGCGGGAGTGTATACGGACGTCCTGACTTTC
>.|TRBV19|.|TRBJ1-2
CASTGDYGYTF
TGTGCCAGTACGGGGGACTATGGCTACACCTTC